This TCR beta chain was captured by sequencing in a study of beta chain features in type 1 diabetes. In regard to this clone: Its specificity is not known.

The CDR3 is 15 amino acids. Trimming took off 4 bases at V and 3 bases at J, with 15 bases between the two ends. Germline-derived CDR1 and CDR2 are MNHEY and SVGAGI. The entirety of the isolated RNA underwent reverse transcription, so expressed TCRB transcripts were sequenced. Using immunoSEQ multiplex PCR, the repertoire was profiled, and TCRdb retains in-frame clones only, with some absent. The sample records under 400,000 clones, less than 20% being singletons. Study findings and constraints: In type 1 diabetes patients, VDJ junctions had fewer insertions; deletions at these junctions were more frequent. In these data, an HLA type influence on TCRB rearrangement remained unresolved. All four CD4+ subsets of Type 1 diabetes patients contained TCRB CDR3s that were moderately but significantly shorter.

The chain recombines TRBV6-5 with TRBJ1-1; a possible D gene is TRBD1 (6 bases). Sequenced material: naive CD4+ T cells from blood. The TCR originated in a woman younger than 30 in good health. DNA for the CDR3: TGTGCCAGCAGTTCCAGCCAGGGGTTCCACACTGAAGCTTTCTTT. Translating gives CASSSSQGFHTEAFF.